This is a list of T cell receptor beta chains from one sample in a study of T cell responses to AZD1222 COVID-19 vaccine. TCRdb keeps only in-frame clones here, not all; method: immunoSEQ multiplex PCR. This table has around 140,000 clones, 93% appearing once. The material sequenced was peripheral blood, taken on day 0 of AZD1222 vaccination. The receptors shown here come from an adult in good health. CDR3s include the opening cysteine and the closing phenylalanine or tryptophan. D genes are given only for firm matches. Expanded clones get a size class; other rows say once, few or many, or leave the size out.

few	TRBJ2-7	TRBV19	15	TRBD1	TGTGCCAGTAGTATGTGGACAGGGGAAAGGAACGAGCAGTACTTC	CASSMWTGERNEQYF
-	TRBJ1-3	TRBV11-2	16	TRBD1	TGTGCCAGCAGCCCGAAACAGGACAGGGCTGGAAACACCATATATTTT	CASSPKQDRAGNTIYF
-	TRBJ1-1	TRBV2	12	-	TGTGCCAGCAGTGTCGGGGCCACTGAAGCTTTCTTT	CASSVGATEAFF
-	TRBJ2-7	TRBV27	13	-	TGTGCCAGCAGTTTGGGCGAGCGAAATCTGCAATACTTC	CASSLGERNLQYF
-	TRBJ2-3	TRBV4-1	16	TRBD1	TGCGCCAGCAGCCAAGTGTACAGGGGTAGGGCAGATACGCAGTATTTT	CASSQVYRGRADTQYF
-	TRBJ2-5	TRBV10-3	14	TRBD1	TGTGCCATCAGTGCGAAAACAGGGGTTGAGACCCAGTACTTC	CAISAKTGVETQYF
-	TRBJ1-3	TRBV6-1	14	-	TGTGCCAGCAGTGAACTTAGCTCTGGAAACACCATATATTTT	CASSELSSGNTIYF
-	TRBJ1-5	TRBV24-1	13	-	TGTGCCACCAGTGACCGGAGCAATCAGCCCCAGCATTTT	CATSDRSNQPQHF
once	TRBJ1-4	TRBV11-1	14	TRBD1	TGTGCCAGCAGCCGGGACAGGGCTAATGAAAAACTGTTTTTT	CASSRDRANEKLFF
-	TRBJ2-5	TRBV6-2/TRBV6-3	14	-	TGTGCCAGCAGTTACTCCCTGCACGAGGAGACCCAGTACTTC	CASSYSLHEETQYF
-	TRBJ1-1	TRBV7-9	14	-	TGTGCCAGCAGCTTAGAGTTGGAGAACACTGAAGCTTTCTTT	CASSLELENTEAFF
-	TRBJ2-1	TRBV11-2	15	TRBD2	TGTGCCAGCAGCTTAACGGGAGGGCCCTGGGATGAGCAGTTCTTC	CASSLTGGPWDEQFF
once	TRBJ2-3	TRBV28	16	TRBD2	TGTGCCAGCACCACCCGGACTAGCGGGTTCACAGATACGCAGTATTTT	CASTTRTSGFTDTQYF
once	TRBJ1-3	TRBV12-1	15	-	TGTGCCAGCAGCTTTGTGCCAGGGACAGGAAACACCATATATTTT	CASSFVPGTGNTIYF
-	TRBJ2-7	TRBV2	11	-	TGTGCCAGCAGGTCTTTCTACGAGCAGTACTTC	CASRSFYEQYF
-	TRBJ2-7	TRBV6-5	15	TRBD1	TGTGCCAGCAGTTACGGCAGGACAGGAACCTACGAGCAGTACTTC	CASSYGRTGTYEQYF
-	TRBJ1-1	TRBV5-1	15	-	TGCGCCAGCAGCAAGTCCCCCATGGAGAACACTGAAGCTTTCTTT	CASSKSPMENTEAFF
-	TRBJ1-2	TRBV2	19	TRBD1	TGTGCCAGCAGCCTACCGCACAAATCGTCCGGGACAGGGCGAAGTGGCTACACCTTC	CASSLPHKSSGTGRSGYTF
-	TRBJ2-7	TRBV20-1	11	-	TGCAGTGCTAAAAAGCTCTACGAGCAGTACTTC	CSAKKLYEQYF
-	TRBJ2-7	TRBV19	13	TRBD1	TGTGCCAGTAGTACCTACAGGGGCACGGAGCAGTACTTC	CASSTYRGTEQYF
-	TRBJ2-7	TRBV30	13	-	TGTGCCTGGAGCCGAAAGGGGGGGGGAGTGCAGTACTTC	CAWSRKGGGVQYF
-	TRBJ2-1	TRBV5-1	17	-	TGCGCCAGCAGCCTCCAGCCCGAGGGGGTGTATAACAATGAGCAGTTCTTC	CASSLQPEGVYNNEQFF
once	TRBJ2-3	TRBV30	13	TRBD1	TGTGCCTGGAGTGTGGGGACAGCAGATACGCAGTATTTT	CAWSVGTADTQYF
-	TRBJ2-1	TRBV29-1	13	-	TGCAGCGTTGCAAGCTTCTCTTACAATGAGCAGTTCTTC	CSVASFSYNEQFF
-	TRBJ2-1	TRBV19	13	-	TGTGCCAGTAGTATTGACTACGTCAATGAGCAGTTCTTC	CASSIDYVNEQFF
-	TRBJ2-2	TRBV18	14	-	TGTGCCAGCTCACGCCCCACAACCACCGGGGAGCTGTTTTTT	CASSRPTTTGELFF
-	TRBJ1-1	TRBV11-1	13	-	TGTGCCAGCAGCTTAGTAACAGGTGGTGGAGCTTTCTTT	CASSLVTGGGAFF
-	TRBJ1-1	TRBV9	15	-	TGTGCCAGCAGCGTAGCGGGGCAACCGAACACTGAAGCTTTCTTT	CASSVAGQPNTEAFF